The rows below give T cell receptor beta chains drawn from one sample of a study of T cell responses to AZD1222 COVID-19 vaccine. The assay was immunoSEQ multiplex PCR, and TCRdb's table has in-frame clones only and misses some. The sample holds about 79,000 clones, 80% seen once. Source: peripheral blood, taken on day 0 of AZD1222 vaccination. These receptors were taken from an adult in good health. Both conserved end residues are part of each CDR3. D genes are given only for firm matches. Clone size is given for some rows only: seen once, a few or many times, or a class if the clone is expanded.

>.|TRBJ1-1|TRBV7-2|TRBD1
TGTGCCAGCAGCTTAAGACAGGGGAACACTGAAGCTTTCTTT
CASSLRQGNTEAFF
>once|TRBJ1-5|TRBV12-3/TRBV12-4|.
TGTGCCAGCAGCCCGAGGAATCAGCCCCAGCATTTT
CASSPRNQPQHF
>.|TRBJ2-2|TRBV30|.
TGTGCCTGGAGTGTGGGGTCCAGGGCCCGTACCGGGGAGCTGTTTTTT
CAWSVGSRARTGELFF
>once|TRBJ2-1|TRBV21-1|.
TGTGCCAGCAGCAAAGGGGCCGAGGGGCCAGGCTACAATGAGCAGTTCTTC
CASSKGAEGPGYNEQFF
>few|TRBJ2-7|TRBV5-1|TRBD1
TGCGCCAGCAGCTTGGCCGGGACAGGGGGTGAGGAGCAGTACTTC
CASSLAGTGGEEQYF
>.|TRBJ1-2|TRBV29-1|.
TGCAGCGTTGAAGGGGACGTACGTGGCTACACCTTC
CSVEGDVRGYTF
>.|TRBJ1-2|TRBV5-1|.
TGCGCCAGCAGCTTGGGGGGGCTGCGGGGCTACACCTTC
CASSLGGLRGYTF
>.|TRBJ1-2|TRBV30|.
TGTGCCTGGAAGACTACGGGAGCGAAATATGGCTACACCTTC
CAWKTTGAKYGYTF
>.|TRBJ1-5|TRBV6-6|.
TGTGCCAGCAGCGGGGGCAACAATCAGCCCCAGCATTTT
CASSGGNNQPQHF
>once|TRBJ2-3|TRBV3-1/TRBV3-2|.
TGTGCCAGCAGCCCCCTCGGGACCGCCCCAGATACGCAGTATTTT
CASSPLGTAPDTQYF
>.|TRBJ2-3|TRBV30|TRBD2
TGTGCCTGGAGTGGAGGGTCGGGTCGGGGGGTTACGCAGTATTTT
CAWSGGSGRGVTQYF
>.|TRBJ1-1|TRBV7-9|.
TGTGCCAGCAGCTTCCAGGGTGGTACTGAAGCTTTCTTT
CASSFQGGTEAFF
>.|TRBJ1-2|TRBV20-1|.
TGCAGTGCTAGTGTAGAAGGGTCCCGCGGCTACACCTTC
CSASVEGSRGYTF
>few|TRBJ2-7|TRBV3-1/TRBV3-2|TRBD2
TGTGCCAGCAGTCGTAGCGGGGGTTTCAACGAGCAGTACTTC
CASSRSGGFNEQYF
>.|TRBJ1-1|TRBV7-2|.
TGTGCCAGCAGCTCACAGGGGAACACTGAAGCTTTCTTT
CASSSQGNTEAFF
>.|TRBJ1-5|TRBV18|.
TGTGCCAGCTCACCTCCCGGGACGCTCCTTGGGGGCAATCAGCCCCAGCATTTT
CASSPPGTLLGGNQPQHF
>.|TRBJ1-1|TRBV5-1|.
TGCGCCAGCAGCTTGGATGGCCAGGCTGCTTTCTTT
CASSLDGQAAFF
>few|TRBJ1-2|TRBV28|.
TGTGCCAGCACCTCTGGCTGGGGCCCCGGCTACACCTTC
CASTSGWGPGYTF
>.|TRBJ1-1|TRBV28|.
TGTGCCAGCCTCGGGAACACTGAAGCTTTCTTT
CASLGNTEAFF
>.|TRBJ1-1|TRBV25-1|TRBD1
TGTGCCAGCAGTAGAGGGACAGGGTCGAACACTGAAGCTTTCTTT
CASSRGTGSNTEAFF
>few|TRBJ2-1|TRBV11-2|.
TGTGCCAGCAGCTTAGACCGTCCGGGGAATCAGGCGAATGAGCAGTTCTTC
CASSLDRPGNQANEQFF
>.|TRBJ2-7|TRBV29-1|.
TGCAGCGTCGACAGGCTGAATACCTACGAGCAGTACTTC
CSVDRLNTYEQYF
>.|TRBJ2-1|TRBV6-5|.
TGTGCCAGCAGTTATGGCAGGGGAACCTACAATGAGCAGTTCTTC
CASSYGRGTYNEQFF
>.|TRBJ1-1|TRBV6-5|TRBD1
TGTGCCAGCAGTTACGGGAGCCAGGGGGCGGACACTGAAGCTTTCTTT
CASSYGSQGADTEAFF
>.|TRBJ2-5|TRBV7-9|.
TGTGCCAGCAGCTTAGCTGGCGGAGGGATGGAGACCCAGTACTTC
CASSLAGGGMETQYF
>.|TRBJ1-1|TRBV19|TRBD1
TGTGCCAGTAGTGTCGACAGGGAAAAGGGAGCTTTCTTT
CASSVDREKGAFF
>.|TRBJ1-5|TRBV28|.
TGTGCCAGCAGTTTACACCAGTTCGGACAGCCCCAGCATTTT
CASSLHQFGQPQHF
>.|TRBJ2-3|TRBV9|.
TGTGCCAGCAGCGTAGCTCTGGCACCTAGCACAGATACGCAGTATTTT
CASSVALAPSTDTQYF
>once|TRBJ1-1|TRBV19|TRBD1
TGTGCCAGTACCCCGGACAGGCTCACTGAAGCTTTCTTT
CASTPDRLTEAFF
>.|TRBJ1-2|TRBV10-3|TRBD1
TGTGCCATCAGTGAGGCGACAGGGTCCTATGGCTACACCTTC
CAISEATGSYGYTF
>.|TRBJ2-2|TRBV9|.
TGTGCCAGCAGCGTAGGTGGAGGAGACGCCGGGGAGCTGTTTTTT
CASSVGGGDAGELFF
>.|TRBJ1-1|TRBV27|.
TGTGCCAGCAGTGCGGGGGGTTTTACTGAAGCTTTCTTT
CASSAGGFTEAFF
>.|TRBJ1-2|TRBV6-1|.
TGTGCCAGCAGTGAAGGACAGTTAATCTATGGCTACACCTTC
CASSEGQLIYGYTF
>.|TRBJ1-5|TRBV19|.
TGTGCCACTAACAGGGTTCGTCGTCCGTACCAGCCCCAGCATTTT
CATNRVRRPYQPQHF
>.|TRBJ2-7|TRBV6-5|TRBD1
TGTGCCAGCAGTCCCGGGACAGGGAACTACGAGCAGTACTTC
CASSPGTGNYEQYF
>.|TRBJ2-2|TRBV30|TRBD2
TGTGCCTGGAGCGGACTAGCGGCTAGCGGGGCCGGGGAGCTGTTTTTT
CAWSGLAASGAGELFF
>few|TRBJ2-1|TRBV3-1/TRBV3-2|TRBD2
TGTGCCAGCAGCTACGGAGCGGGGGGGAGGGATGAGCAGTTCTTC
CASSYGAGGRDEQFF
>.|TRBJ1-1|TRBV15|.
TGTGCCACCAGCAGAGATGCCGAAGCTTTCTTT
CATSRDAEAFF
>.|TRBJ2-7|TRBV5-1|.
TGCGCCAGCAGCTTACAGGGGACTGACGAGCAGTACTTC
CASSLQGTDEQYF
>.|TRBJ1-2|TRBV28|.
TGTGCCAGCAGTTTAGGGGTCCCTGACTATGGCTACACCTTC
CASSLGVPDYGYTF
>.|TRBJ1-1|TRBV7-2|.
TGTGCCAGCAGCTTTCGGAGGAACACTGAAGCTTTCTTT
CASSFRRNTEAFF
>.|TRBJ1-5|TRBV19|.
TGTGCCAGTAGCCTCCCGGCGAGGGGAAGCAATCAGCCCCAGCATTTT
CASSLPARGSNQPQHF
>.|TRBJ1-5|TRBV11-2|.
TGTGCCAGCAGCTTAGACAGGGGTCAGCCCCAGCATTTT
CASSLDRGQPQHF
>.|TRBJ2-2|TRBV27|.
TGTGCCAGCAGTTTAGGGACACACACCGGGGAGCTGTTTTTT
CASSLGTHTGELFF
>.|TRBJ1-5|TRBV6-5|TRBD1
TGTGCCAGCAGCAGACAGGGGGCGAGCAATCAGCCCCAGCATTTT
CASSRQGASNQPQHF
>few|TRBJ2-7|TRBV24-1|TRBD1
TGTGCCACCAGTGATTCACGACAGGGTTACTACGAGCAGTACTTC
CATSDSRQGYYEQYF
>.|TRBJ1-5|TRBV30|.
TGTGCCTGGAGCCCGGACTGGGTAAGCAATCAGCCCCAGCATTTT
CAWSPDWVSNQPQHF
>.|TRBJ1-1|TRBV5-6|.
TGTGCCAGCAGCCAGGGACGATTGAACACTGAAGCTTTCTTT
CASSQGRLNTEAFF
>.|TRBJ2-7|TRBV2|.
TGTGCCAGCAGTGAAGAAGGGGGAAGGGTCTACGAGCAGTACTTC
CASSEEGGRVYEQYF
>.|TRBJ1-2|TRBV2|.
TGTGCCAGTACAACAGGCTACTATGGCTACACCTTC
CASTTGYYGYTF
>.|TRBJ2-6|TRBV5-5|.
TGTGCCAGCAGCTTGGGACAGCTCTCTGGGGCCAACGTCCTGACTTTC
CASSLGQLSGANVLTF
>.|TRBJ2-2|TRBV27|TRBD2
TGTGCCAGCAGTTCGTGGACTAGCGGGAGGGATACGAACACCGGGGAGCTGTTTTTT
CASSSWTSGRDTNTGELFF